This T cell receptor (beta chain) was retrieved from a study of metastatic and nonmetastatic thyroid tumors. Across the study: From malignant and benign thyroid patients, repertoires in blood and in tumor or nodule tissue were compared.

General study findings and limits: Reported TCR beta diversity, measured in blood and tumor, was significantly higher for malignant thyroid tumors than for benign nodules.

No patient received treatment before thyroid surgery. In the authors' methods: Clinicopathological groups supplied CDR3 differences that were used to build a distant-metastasis classifier for papillary thyroid cancer. TCRdb re-processed the PCR reads through MiXCR. The V and J calls were determined by TCRdb, not by the authors. The table includes roughly 46,000 clones, around 25% detected once. In its sample, this clone was seen a few times. The antigen is undetermined. The ends were cut back, 7 bases at V and 4 bases at J, with 11 bases in the middle. This CDR3 spans 12 amino acids. Germline CDR1 MNHNS, CDR2 SASEGT.

The sequenced sample consisted of blood. This chain joins TRBV6-1 and TRBJ2-7; the D gene is possibly TRBD2 (6 bases). This receptor was identified in a male donor with papillary thyroid cancer or a benign thyroid nodule (not recorded which). Some clones in this sample may be carry-over from other donors' samples. CDR3 sequence (DNA): TGTGCCAGCACGGGGGAAGGGTACGAGCAGTACTTC. Translation gives CASTGEGYEQYF.